This is a list of T cell receptor beta chains from one sample in a study of blood T cell repertoires in COVID-19. TCRdb's copy holds only in-frame clones and misses some; the assay was immunoSEQ multiplex PCR. The repertoire holds 200,000 to 250,000 clones, roughly four fifths seen once, with roughly 1.8% in the top ten. The sample consisted of PBMCs or T cells enriched from blood (not recorded which). These receptors originate from a man between 60 and 75 years old who had recovered from COVID-19. Each CDR3 is given with its conserved first and last residue. D genes are given only for firm matches. Expanded clones are given a class, and other clones once, few, many or no size at all.

CSVEDYRQVSYNEQFF TGCAGCGTTGAAGATTACAGGCAAGTCTCCTACAATGAGCAGTTCTTC TRBJ2-1 - TRBV29-1 -
CAISEARGETQYF TGTGCCATCAGTGAGGCCAGGGGAGAGACCCAGTACTTC TRBJ2-5 - TRBV10-3 -
CASSSGQFGTEAFF TGCGCCAGCAGCTCGGGACAGTTCGGCACTGAAGCTTTCTTT TRBJ1-1 TRBD1 TRBV5-1 -
CASSEGRGPSSYEQYF TGCGCCAGCAGTGAGGGAAGGGGGCCGAGCTCCTACGAGCAGTACTTC TRBJ2-7 TRBD1 TRBV10-1 -
CASSGERGLRETQYF TGTGCCAGCAGCGGCGAGAGGGGGTTAAGGGAGACCCAGTACTTC TRBJ2-5 - TRBV9 -
CASSLGQVEDF TGTGCCAGCAGCTTAGGACAGGTGGAGGACTTC TRBJ2-5 - TRBV7-9 -
CASSPRLAGGSNTGELFF TGTGCCAGTAGTCCAAGACTAGCGGGGGGTTCGAACACCGGGGAGCTGTTTTTT TRBJ2-2 TRBD2 TRBV19 -
CASKGQGASYGYTF TGTGCCAGCAAAGGACAGGGGGCCTCCTATGGCTACACCTTC TRBJ1-2 TRBD1 TRBV2 -
CASSRTGDSPLHF TGTGCCAGCAGCCGCACCGGGGATTCACCCCTCCACTTT TRBJ1-6 - TRBV9 few
CASSPDREYGSPLHF TGTGCCAGCAGTCCGGACAGGGAATACGGTTCACCCCTCCACTTT TRBJ1-6 TRBD1 TRBV27 -
CASSSKTVRGLTEAFF TGCGCCAGCAGCTCAAAGACGGTAAGGGGGCTCACTGAAGCTTTCTTT TRBJ1-1 TRBD1 TRBV5-1 -
CATSDPGQGAGQPQHF TGTGCCACCAGTGATCCGGGACAGGGGGCGGGTCAGCCCCAGCATTTT TRBJ1-5 TRBD1 TRBV24-1 -
CASSSGTGGYGYTF TGTGCCAGCAGCTCAGGGACAGGGGGTTATGGCTACACCTTC TRBJ1-2 TRBD1 TRBV7-8 few
CASSDRVNSNQPQHF TGTGCCAGCAGCGACAGGGTAAATAGCAATCAGCCCCAGCATTTT TRBJ1-5 TRBD1 TRBV5-8 -
CASSISSTGPSPLHF TGTGCCAGTAGTATTTCGTCGACAGGGCCTTCACCCCTCCACTTT TRBJ1-6 TRBD1 TRBV19 -
CASSRGGQETQYF TGTGCCAGCAGCCGTGGAGGGCAAGAGACCCAGTACTTC TRBJ2-5 - TRBV3-1/TRBV3-2 -
CASSLTGANTEAFF TGTGCCAGCAGTTTGACAGGAGCGAACACTGAAGCTTTCTTT TRBJ1-1 - TRBV28 -
CASSQVRPGVSEQYF TGTGCCAGCAGCCAAGTACGTCCAGGTGTATCCGAGCAGTACTTC TRBJ2-7 - TRBV14 -
CASSQEATGRQPQHF TGTGCCAGCAGCCAAGAGGCGACAGGGCGTCAGCCCCAGCATTTT TRBJ1-5 TRBD1 TRBV3-1/TRBV3-2 few
CASSRAGGAGEKLFF TGCGCCAGCAGCCGAGCGGGAGGGGCGGGTGAAAAACTGTTTTTT TRBJ1-4 - TRBV4-3 -
CASRRGGLSSYEQYF TGTGCCAGCAGGAGGGGGGGCCTAAGCTCCTACGAGCAGTACTTC TRBJ2-7 - TRBV7-2 -
CASSTTLRTETINSGANVLTF TGTGCCAGCAGCACAACGTTAAGGACAGAAACTATTAACTCTGGGGCCAACGTCCTGACTTTC TRBJ2-6 - TRBV7-9 -
CASSQDIVNTEAFF TGTGCCAGCAGCCAAGATATAGTGAACACTGAAGCTTTCTTT TRBJ1-1 - TRBV4-2 once
CASSTHGGPTDTQYF TGTGCCAGCAGTACACACGGGGGGCCCACAGATACGCAGTATTTT TRBJ2-3 - TRBV28 -
CASSPTGPVADTQYF TGTGCCAGCTCACCAACGGGTCCCGTCGCAGATACGCAGTATTTT TRBJ2-3 - TRBV18 -
CASSSSWTGGYTF TGTGCCAGCAGCTCATCTTGGACAGGAGGCTACACCTTC TRBJ1-2 TRBD1 TRBV7-9 -
CATSDFTGNEQFF TGTGCCACCAGTGATTTTACGGGCAATGAGCAGTTCTTC TRBJ2-1 - TRBV24-1 -
CATSDLGRGHDTEAFF TGTGCCACCAGTGATTTAGGCAGGGGGCACGACACTGAAGCTTTCTTT TRBJ1-1 TRBD1 TRBV24-1 few
CASSQDRDYGYTF TGTGCCAGCAGCCAAGATCGGGACTATGGCTACACCTTC TRBJ1-2 - TRBV3-1/TRBV3-2 -
CASTRGISSPLHF TGTGCCAGCACCCGGGGTATAAGCTCACCCCTCCACTTT TRBJ1-6 - TRBV14 -
CASSESRPPTPGQQHSYEQYF TGCGCCAGCAGTGAGTCGAGGCCCCCCACCCCAGGACAGCAGCATTCCTACGAGCAGTACTTC TRBJ2-7 - TRBV10-1 -
CASSLDGTDEKLFF TGCGCCAGCAGCTTGGACGGGACAGATGAAAAACTGTTTTTT TRBJ1-4 TRBD1 TRBV5-1 few
CATSKEPQGAVEQYF TGTGCCACCAGCAAAGAGCCACAGGGGGCAGTCGAGCAGTACTTC TRBJ2-7 TRBD1 TRBV15 -
CASSLAGQPEKLFF TGTGCCAGCAGCTTAGCCGGACAGCCAGAAAAACTGTTTTTT TRBJ1-4 - TRBV7-8 -
CASSLPSGGTNEQFF TGCGCCAGCAGCTTGCCTTCGGGGGGGACGAATGAGCAGTTCTTC TRBJ2-1 TRBD2 TRBV5-1 -
CASSPTGLASSYEQYF TGTGCCAGCAGCCCAACGGGACTAGCGAGTTCCTACGAGCAGTACTTC TRBJ2-7 TRBD2 TRBV7-8 -
CASSQTSEQETQYF TGTGCCAGCAGCCAGACTAGCGAGCAAGAGACCCAGTACTTC TRBJ2-5 TRBD2 TRBV3-1/TRBV3-2 -
CASSSTANTEAFF TGTGCCAGCAGCTCCACAGCAAACACTGAAGCTTTCTTT TRBJ1-1 - TRBV28 -
CASSLAGQGATQPQHF TGTGCCAGCAGCTTGGCAGGACAGGGCGCGACTCAGCCCCAGCATTTT TRBJ1-5 TRBD1 TRBV5-8 -
CASPSGPVTDTQYF TGTGCCAGCCCATCAGGGCCTGTGACAGATACGCAGTATTTT TRBJ2-3 - TRBV5-4 -
CASRTGSPNYGYTF TGTGCCAGCAGGACAGGGTCGCCTAACTATGGCTACACCTTC TRBJ1-2 TRBD1 TRBV2 -
CASSLVQLNTGELFF TGTGCCAGCAGCTTAGTACAGCTGAACACCGGGGAGCTGTTTTTT TRBJ2-2 - TRBV7-2 -
CASSLTGGTGELFF TGTGCCAGTAGTCTGACAGGGGGGACCGGGGAGCTGTTTTTT TRBJ2-2 TRBD1 TRBV19 few
CASSQPQLAGGYYEQYF TGTGCCAGCAGCCAACCGCAACTAGCGGGGGGATACTACGAGCAGTACTTC TRBJ2-7 TRBD2 TRBV3-1/TRBV3-2 few
CASSTTSTGTDTQYF TGCGCCAGCAGCACCACGTCGACAGGCACAGATACGCAGTATTTT TRBJ2-3 - TRBV5-1 -
CASSPPIVQGYGYTF TGTGCCAGCTCACCACCGATCGTACAGGGCTATGGCTACACCTTC TRBJ1-2 - TRBV18 few
CAISRDRDTEAFF TGTGCCATCAGCCGTGACAGGGACACTGAAGCTTTCTTT TRBJ1-1 TRBD1 TRBV10-3 -
CASSLVPVNYGYTF TGTGCCAGCAGCTTAGTTCCGGTAAACTATGGCTACACCTTC TRBJ1-2 - TRBV7-9 -
CASSHLLSGNTIYF TGTGCCAGCAGCCACCTCCTCTCTGGAAACACCATATATTTT TRBJ1-3 - TRBV3-1/TRBV3-2 -
CASSPPDSGGEDTQYF TGCGCCAGCAGCCCACCCGATAGCGGGGGGGAAGATACGCAGTATTTT TRBJ2-3 TRBD2 TRBV5-1 -
CASSGTGSNQPQHF TGCGCCAGCAGTGGCACGGGTAGCAATCAGCCCCAGCATTTT TRBJ1-5 - TRBV10-2 -
CASSVEPGGVGNEQFF TGTGCCAGCAGCGTAGAACCAGGGGGCGTGGGCAATGAGCAGTTCTTC TRBJ2-1 TRBD1 TRBV9 -
CASSVTGGSGNTIYF TGTGCCAGCAGCGTTACAGGGGGCTCTGGAAACACCATATATTTT TRBJ1-3 TRBD1 TRBV9 -
CASSLLAGVLNEQFF TGTGCCAGCAGCTTACTAGCGGGGGTTTTAAATGAGCAGTTCTTC TRBJ2-1 TRBD2 TRBV5-8 -
CASSLAPGQPNSPLHF TGCGCCAGCAGCTTGGCACCGGGACAGCCCAATTCACCCCTCCACTTT TRBJ1-6 TRBD1 TRBV5-1 -
CASSELGGTEAFF TGTGCCAGCAGTGAACTCGGGGGCACTGAAGCTTTCTTT TRBJ1-1 - TRBV6-1 -
CASRATGGGEGTEAFF TGCGCCAGCAGGGCTACAGGGGGCGGGGAGGGCACTGAAGCTTTCTTT TRBJ1-1 TRBD1 TRBV5-1 few